Listed below are T cell receptor beta chains from one sample, sequenced in a study of beta chain features in type 1 diabetes. Using immunoSEQ multiplex PCR, the repertoire was profiled, and TCRdb retains in-frame clones only, with some absent. Among about 240,000 clones, around 26% were seen once, and the ten largest hold roughly 4%. The sample comprised central memory CD4+ T cells from blood. Receptors were obtained from a man younger than 45 in good health. The CDR3 runs from the conserved cysteine through the conserved F or W.

TRBJ1-1	11	TRBV20-1	CSARKNTEAFF
TRBJ2-7	14	TRBV30	CAWSVGQGVHEQYF
TRBJ2-5	18	TRBV5-4	CASSLPPSSLGAEETQYF
TRBJ2-1	14	TRBV12-5	CATSGQGQYGEQFF
TRBJ2-6	15	TRBV18	CASSPPPSGANVLTF
TRBJ2-3	12	TRBV7-9	CASSPQEDTQYF
TRBJ2-1	16	TRBV29-1	CSERPLAGGSYNEQFF
TRBJ2-1	14	TRBV5-4	CASSTPAKKNEQFF
TRBJ2-3	16	TRBV25-1	CASMKLAGGSTDTQYF
TRBJ1-1	15	TRBV7-2	CASSLKAGLMAEAFF
TRBJ1-4	13	TRBV30	CAWNRGKNEKLFF
TRBJ1-5	17	TRBV30	CAWSVRSGGWSNQPQHF
TRBJ2-2	14	TRBV5-6	CASFTSGVTGELFF
TRBJ2-5	12	TRBV2	CASRDTVRTQYF
TRBJ2-4	15	TRBV5-6	CASSSVDLAKNIQYF
TRBJ1-6	13	TRBV7-9	CASSLGPELPLHF
TRBJ1-2	14	TRBV14	CASSQDSDSYGYTF
TRBJ2-7	13	TRBV5-1	CASSWTGGYEQYF
TRBJ2-1	17	TRBV2	CASSGSLSGGSYNEQFF
TRBJ1-1	14	TRBV5-1	CASSPVWRDTEAFF
.	14	TRBV30	CAWSRVGQNYEQYF
TRBJ2-7	14	TRBV5-1	CASSFRDYSYEQYF
TRBJ2-1	16	TRBV9	CASSVGGSGRDNEQFF
TRBJ2-1	14	TRBV28	CASTMERGANEQFF
TRBJ2-1	14	TRBV7-2	CASSFTSGIHEQFF
TRBJ2-7	14	TRBV7-9	CASSIGTEAYEQYF
TRBJ2-5	14	TRBV5-1	CASSTGQGTETQYF
TRBJ1-6	15	TRBV25-1	CASSGVQRNNSPLHF
TRBJ2-7	17	TRBV27	CASSFTPPGQGRYEQYF
TRBJ2-1	15	TRBV9	CASSATGEGAVEQFF
TRBJ1-4	12	TRBV30	CAWSELGEKLFF
TRBJ1-1	13	TRBV30	CASHLDSNTEAFF
TRBJ1-6	12	TRBV18	CASSPGNSPLHF
TRBJ1-1	10	TRBV2	CASSESLAFF